In this sample, the clone carrying this T cell receptor (beta chain) turned up a few times. Its antigen is unknown. TCRdb ran MiXCR on the 5' RACE reads and lists one entry per CDR3 protein. The repertoire includes roughly 69,000 distinct CDR3 sequences, about 20% of them detected once, and about 3% sits in the top ten. Memory CD4+ cells were defined as CD4+CD45RO+CD25-. V dropped 5 bases and J dropped 8 bases, with 7 bases sitting between them. The CDR3 extends over 11 amino acids. Findings and caveats of the study: In terms of TCR gene usage, tumor memory CD4+ T cells clustered together with blood and lymph node memory CD4+ cells, as well as with lymph node naive CD4+ cells.

Sequencing was performed on memory CD4+ T cells sorted from a lymph node. Subset in this sample: memory CD4+ T cells, CD4+CD45RO+CD25-. The chain links TRBV12-3 or TRBV12-4 to TRBJ1-5, with unresolved D. The TCR was taken from a female donor with breast cancer. The CDR3 DNA is TGTGCCAGCAGTCAAGCGGAGCCCCAGCATTTT. Translated: CASSQAEPQHF.